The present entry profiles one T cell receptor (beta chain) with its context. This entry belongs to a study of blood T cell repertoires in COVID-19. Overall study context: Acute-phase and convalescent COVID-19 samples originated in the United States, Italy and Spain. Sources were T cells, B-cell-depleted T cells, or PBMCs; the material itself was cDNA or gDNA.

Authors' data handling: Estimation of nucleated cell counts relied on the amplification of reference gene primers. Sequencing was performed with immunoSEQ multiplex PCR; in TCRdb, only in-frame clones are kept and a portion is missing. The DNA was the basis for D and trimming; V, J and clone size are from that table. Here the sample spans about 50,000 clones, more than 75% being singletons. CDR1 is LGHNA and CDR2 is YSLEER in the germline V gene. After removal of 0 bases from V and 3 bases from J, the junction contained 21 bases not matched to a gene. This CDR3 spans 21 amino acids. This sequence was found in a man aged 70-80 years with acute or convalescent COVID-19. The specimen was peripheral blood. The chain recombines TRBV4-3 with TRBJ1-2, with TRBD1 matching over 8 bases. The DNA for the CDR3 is TGCGCCAGCAGCCAAGATCTTAACGTGGGAGACAGGGGTGGGAATGACTATGGCTACACCTTC. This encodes CASSQDLNVGDRGGNDYGYTF.